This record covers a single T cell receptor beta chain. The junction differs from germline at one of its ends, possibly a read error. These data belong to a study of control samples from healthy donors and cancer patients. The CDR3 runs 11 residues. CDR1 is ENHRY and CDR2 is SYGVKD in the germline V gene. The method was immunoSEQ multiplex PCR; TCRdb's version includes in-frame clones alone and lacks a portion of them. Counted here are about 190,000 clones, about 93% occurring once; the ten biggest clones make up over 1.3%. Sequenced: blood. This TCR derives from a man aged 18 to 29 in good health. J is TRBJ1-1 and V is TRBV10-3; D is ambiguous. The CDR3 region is CAISEYTEAFF. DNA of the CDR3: TGTGCCATCAGTGAGTACACCGAAGCTTTCTTT.